The rows below give T cell receptor beta chains drawn from one sample of a study of T cells in Graves' hyperthyroidism and ophthalmopathy. TCRdb called the multiplex PCR reads again in MiXCR, with one record for every CDR3 protein. The sample records about 95,000 distinct CDR3 sequences, 35% to 45% being singletons. Material for sequencing was peripheral blood or thyroid tissue (not recorded which). These receptors were taken from a woman aged 25 to 39 with Graves' hyperthyroidism. The CDR3 runs from the conserved cysteine through the conserved F or W. A D gene is named only where the DNA matches it firmly. The listing skips clone size in some rows; elsewhere it reads once, few, many or a size class.

TRBV27	16	NA	TRBJ1-2	NA	CASSKQGAQAPWGYTF	TGTGCCAGCAGTAAACAGGGCGCACAAGCACCATGGGGCTACACCTTC
TRBV20-1	13	NA	TRBJ2-2	TRBD2	CSASGRGTGELFF	TGCAGTGCTAGCGGGAGGGGAACCGGGGAGCTGTTTTTT
TRBV20-1	13	many	TRBJ2-7	TRBD1	CSARGTGKGEQYF	TGCAGTGCCCGAGGGACAGGGAAAGGCGAGCAGTACTTC
TRBV28	14	NA	TRBJ1-5	NA	CATRGPALGQPQHF	TGTGCCACCCGCGGCCCGGCCCTGGGTCAGCCCCAGCATTTT
TRBV2	13	NA	TRBJ1-4	TRBD1	CASSLDRGEELFF	TGTGCCAGCAGCCTGGACAGGGGAGAGGAACTGTTTTTT
TRBV7-1	13	NA	TRBJ2-7	NA	CASSSQGRGEQYF	TGTGCCAGCAGCTCACAGGGGAGGGGAGAGCAGTACTTC
TRBV28	16	many	TRBJ1-2	NA	CASSPSSLERFYGYTF	TGTGCCAGCAGTCCCTCCTCCTTAGAGAGGTTCTATGGCTACACCTTC
TRBV20-1	13	few	TRBJ2-5	NA	CSATYRDRETQYF	TGCAGTGCTACCTACAGGGATCGAGAGACCCAGTACTTC
TRBV10-3	18	NA	TRBJ1-1	TRBD1	CAISPSGQLRLMNTEAFF	TGTGCCATCAGTCCCTCGGGACAGCTCAGACTCATGAACACTGAAGCTTTCTTT
TRBV28	14	many	TRBJ1-1	NA	CASSFTPANTEAFF	TGTGCCAGCAGTTTCACCCCCGCGAACACTGAAGCTTTCTTT
TRBV20-1	14	many	TRBJ1-1	NA	CSAARTAMNTEAFF	TGCAGTGCTGCTCGAACAGCTATGAACACTGAAGCTTTCTTT
TRBV7-3	15	NA	TRBJ2-2	TRBD1	CASSLRQGNTGELFF	TGTGCCAGCAGCTTAAGACAGGGGAACACCGGGGAGCTGTTTTTT
TRBV11-2	13	NA	TRBJ1-1	NA	CASSPDPRTEAFF	TGTGCCAGCAGCCCCGACCCGAGGACTGAAGCTTTCTTT
TRBV9	17	NA	TRBJ2-2	NA	CASSLRVGSRNTGELFF	TGTGCCAGCTCACTCCGGGTGGGCAGCCGGAACACCGGGGAGCTGTTTTTT
TRBV2	13	many	TRBJ1-5	NA	CASSHPGNQPQHF	TGTGCCAGCAGTCATCCGGGAAATCAGCCCCAGCATTTT
TRBV7-2	15	NA	TRBJ1-2	NA	CASSIRQRLDYGYTF	TGTGCCAGCAGCATAAGACAGCGACTAGACTATGGCTACACCTTC
TRBV7-8	15	NA	TRBJ2-1	TRBD2	CASSYTSGAYNEQFF	TGTGCCAGCAGCTACACTAGCGGGGCCTACAATGAGCAGTTCTTC
TRBV2	12	few	TRBJ1-6	NA	CASTGHNSPLHF	TGTGCCAGCACCGGTCATAATTCACCCCTCCACTTT
TRBV20-1	13	many	TRBJ2-7	TRBD1	CSAPGQGLGEQYF	TGCAGTGCCCCGGGACAGGGTTTGGGCGAGCAGTACTTC
TRBV2	14	NA	TRBJ2-7	NA	CASTGSASSYEQYF	TGTGCCAGCACGGGAAGCGCGAGCTCCTACGAGCAGTACTTC
TRBV28	11	many	TRBJ2-2	NA	CASSSPMELFF	TGTGCCAGCAGTTCCCCCATGGAGCTGTTTTTT
TRBV5-1	18	many	TRBJ1-6	NA	CASSAVIGRSSYNSPLHF	TGCGCCAGCAGCGCGGTGATCGGACGAAGCTCCTATAATTCACCCCTCCACTTT
TRBV4-2	15	many	TRBJ2-3	NA	CASSQVQLLGDTQYF	TGTGCCAGCAGCCAAGTTCAGCTCCTGGGGGATACGCAGTATTTT
TRBV9	16	few	TRBJ1-2	NA	CASSQGEDGMPDGYTF	TGTGCCAGCAGCCAAGGGGAGGATGGGATGCCGGATGGCTACACCTTC
TRBV7-2	14	NA	TRBJ2-7	NA	CASSLSGLVYEQYF	TGTGCCAGCAGCTTAAGTGGGCTAGTCTACGAGCAGTACTTC
TRBV12-3/TRBV12-4	13	many	TRBJ2-7	NA	CASSLVRSYEQYF	TGTGCCAGCAGTTTAGTTCGCTCCTACGAGCAGTACTTC
TRBV18	15	many	TRBJ2-7	NA	CASSPWTEPFYEQYF	TGTGCCAGCTCACCCTGGACAGAACCGTTCTACGAGCAGTACTTC
TRBV9	13	many	TRBJ1-1	NA	CASSETGNTEAFF	TGTGCCAGCAGCGAGACAGGGAACACTGAAGCTTTCTTT
TRBV14	17	NA	TRBJ2-3	TRBD2	CASSQEEGGRAGDTQYF	TGTGCCAGCAGCCAAGAGGAAGGCGGGAGGGCAGGCGATACGCAGTATTTT
TRBV5-1	17	NA	TRBJ2-5	TRBD2	CASSAASGRAKQETQYF	TGCGCCAGCAGCGCGGCTAGCGGGAGGGCAAAACAAGAGACCCAGTACTTC
TRBV20-1	15	many	TRBJ1-2	NA	CSANGGRGSYYGYTF	TGCAGTGCTAACGGAGGTCGGGGTTCTTACTATGGCTACACCTTC
TRBV9	14	NA	TRBJ2-7	NA	CASSARGGRYEQYF	TGTGCCAGCAGCGCCAGGGGGGGGCGATACGAGCAGTACTTC
TRBV20-1	16	few	TRBJ2-3	NA	CSAPFVGGRRRDTQYF	TGCAGCGCCCCTTTCGTGGGGGGCCGCAGGCGGGATACGCAGTATTTT
TRBV20-1	14	many	TRBJ2-3	NA	CSASFGGGTDTQYF	TGCAGTGCTAGTTTCGGTGGCGGCACAGATACGCAGTATTTT
TRBV28	14	many	TRBJ1-4	NA	CASSLPLPNEKLFF	TGTGCCAGCAGTTTACCCCTTCCCAACGAAAAACTGTTTTTT
TRBV27	15	few	TRBJ2-7	NA	CASSLSPLESYEQYF	TGTGCCAGCAGTTTGTCTCCACTTGAATCCTACGAGCAGTACTTC
TRBV20-1	13	many	TRBJ1-6	NA	CSAVADSNSPLHF	TGCAGTGCGGTTGCGGATTCGAATTCACCCCTCCACTTT
TRBV12-3/TRBV12-4	14	NA	TRBJ2-3	NA	CASSLAGESDTQYF	TGTGCCAGCAGTTTAGCGGGGGAATCAGATACGCAGTATTTT
TRBV5-1	16	NA	TRBJ1-2	NA	CASSLAGTLSNYGYTF	TGCGCCAGCAGCTTGGCCGGGACACTGTCAAACTATGGCTACACCTTC
TRBV2	14	many	TRBJ1-1	NA	CASSPGHRDTEAFF	TGTGCCAGCAGTCCGGGACATCGGGACACTGAAGCTTTCTTT
TRBV7-8	14	NA	TRBJ1-5	NA	CASSSRQLGEPQHF	TGTGCCAGCAGCTCACGACAGCTTGGCGAGCCCCAGCATTTT
TRBV6-6	15	many	TRBJ1-4	TRBD1	CASSYPRGLDEKLFF	TGTGCCAGCAGTTACCCAAGGGGGCTCGATGAAAAACTGTTTTTT
TRBV6-5	17	many	TRBJ1-5	NA	CASSYSETEYSNQPQHF	TGTGCCAGCAGTTACTCGGAGACAGAGTATAGCAATCAGCCCCAGCATTTT
TRBV9	15	many	TRBJ2-7	TRBD2	CASSVGLAGVNEQYF	TGTGCCAGCAGCGTGGGACTAGCGGGAGTAAACGAGCAGTACTTC
TRBV2	19	NA	TRBJ2-2	TRBD2	CASSEGETLAGESTGELFF	TGTGCCAGCAGTGAAGGGGAGACTCTAGCGGGAGAGTCCACCGGGGAGCTGTTTTTT
TRBV28	15	many	TRBJ1-4	NA	CASRDGGPRREKLFF	TGTGCCAGCAGGGACGGCGGGCCCCGGAGGGAAAAACTGTTTTTT
TRBV5-4	16	many	TRBJ2-3	TRBD2	CASSLGGGTSADTQYF	TGTGCCAGCAGCTTGGGAGGGGGGACTAGCGCAGATACGCAGTATTTT
TRBV7-2	19	many	TRBJ2-2	TRBD2	CASSLGLAGVVLNTGELFF	TGTGCCAGCAGCTTAGGACTAGCGGGAGTGGTACTAAACACCGGGGAGCTGTTTTTT
TRBV10-3	13	many	TRBJ2-5	NA	CAISGRDGETQYF	TGTGCCATCAGTGGGAGGGACGGAGAGACCCAGTACTTC
TRBV27	13	many	TRBJ1-1	TRBD1	CASSRGPGTEAFF	TGTGCCAGCAGCAGGGGGCCTGGCACTGAAGCTTTCTTT
TRBV6-4	14	many	TRBJ2-3	TRBD2	CASSGLAGSDTQYF	TGTGCCAGCAGTGGACTAGCGGGGTCAGATACGCAGTATTTT
TRBV20-1	17	NA	TRBJ1-2	TRBD1	CSARGSTQGDRLYGYTF	TGCAGTGCTAGAGGTTCAACCCAGGGGGACAGGCTCTATGGCTACACCTTC